This T cell receptor beta chain was recorded in a study of vaccination and CD4 T cells after COVID-19. At the Johns Hopkins FTIC core, DNA taken from cultured CD4+ T cells was sequenced by way of the Oncomine TCR Beta short-read assay. Investigators isolated genomic DNA from cultured CD4+ T cells. TCRdb re-called the PCR reads through MiXCR, storing one row per CDR3 protein. There are about 13,000 distinct CDR3 sequences in the sample; about 30% occur only once, and about an eighth lies in the top ten. Treatment: approximately 10-day PBMC culture with coronavirus spike peptide pools or control peptides (ViraFEST assay). Positivity by PCR occurred from March to December 2020, a period that predated US Alpha, Beta and Delta variants. Details on this clonotype: The antigen is not known.

This CDR3 is built from 13 residues. The junction had 5 bases not matched to a gene; V was cut back by 2 bases and J by 15 bases. Germline values: CDR1 GTSNPN, CDR2 SVGIG (reference sequence). This clonotype originated in a human donor who had recovered from COVID-19. J is TRBJ2-1 and V is TRBV30, with TRBD2 identical over 15 bases. Sequencing used CD4+ T cells from blood, cultured in vitro. In DNA form, the CDR3 reads TGTGCCTGGAGTCTCGGACTAGCGGGAGGGCGGTTCTTC. Translated, it gives CAWSLGLAGGRFF.